This entry is about one T cell receptor beta chain. Its antigen is undetermined. The entry originates in a study of blood T cells in healthy people across ages. A sample-barcoded 5' primer and a J-beta primer mix were used in a second PCR of roughly 7 to 11 cycles. TCRdb itself ran the 5' RACE reads through MiXCR, one entry per CDR3 protein. The sample includes about 580,000 distinct CDR3 sequences, around half of them seen just once. The CDR3 is 15 residues long. The germline V gene has CDR1 MNHNY and CDR2 SVGAGI (reference sequence). V shed 6 bases, J shed 1 base, and the junction held 7 bases outside the gene matches. Study-level points and caveats: Investigators treated diversity estimates from one million T cells as underestimates.

The clonotype originates from a man older than 75 in good health. This rearrangement joins TRBV6-6 to TRBJ2-7, with 9 bases that match TRBD1. What was sequenced was blood. The CDR3 is CASRLTGGLSYEQYF. The CDR3 DNA is TGTGCCAGCAGACTGACAGGGGGTCTGTCCTACGAGCAGTACTTC.